The 19 T cell receptor beta chains listed next were all sequenced from one sample in a study of blood T cells in healthy people across ages. The authors ran a second PCR of 7 to 11 cycles using a sample-barcoded 5' primer and a J-beta primer mix. One entry per CDR3 protein results from TCRdb running MiXCR on the 5' RACE reads. The repertoire holds 750,000 to 950,000 distinct CDR3 sequences, about 28% seen once, with roughly 10% in the top ten. This sample was also put to use in a study of T cells of mothers and their children.

Sequenced material: blood. These receptors were collected from a middle-aged woman in good health.

This chain links TRBV6-6 with TRBJ1-2, with TRBD1 matching over 10 bases. Trimming at V came to 0 bases and at J to 8 bases, leaving 6 bases not matched to a gene. Germline lookup yields CDR1 MNHNY and CDR2 SVGAGI (reference sequence). The CDR3 is 15 amino acids. CDR3: CASSYSGTGAYGYTF. The DNA for the CDR3 is TGTGCCAGCAGTTACTCAGGGACAGGGGCCTACGGCTACACCTTC.

CDR3 loop: CASSAGGGPTGELFF. CDR3 nucleotides: TGTGCCAGCAGCGCCGGCGGGGGGCCCACCGGGGAGCTGTTTTTT. The chain links TRBV7-3 to TRBJ2-2, with TRBD2 matching over 8 bases. Germline values: CDR1 SGHTA, CDR2 FQGTGA. Trimming at V came to 5 bases and at J to 4 bases, leaving 6 bases not matched to a gene. The CDR3 covers 15 residues.

Comment on this clonotype: This clone may be a read error of a much larger clone one base away. The V gene is TRBV12-3 or TRBV12-4, the J gene TRBJ2-7, with TRBD2 matching 8 bases. V dropped 7 bases and J dropped 6; count of bases not matched to a gene: 8. The CDR3 extends over 13 amino acids. CDR3 residues: CASNHGGGCEQYF. The CDR3 nucleotides read TGTGCCAGCAACCACGGGGGGGGCTGCGAGCAGTACTTC.

In its sample, this clonotype was seen many times. J is TRBJ2-1 and V is TRBV20-1; the D gene is possibly TRBD2 (5 bases). V dropped 3 bases and J dropped 6 bases, with 15 bases sitting between them. The CDR3 has 14 residues. Germline-derived CDR1 and CDR2 are DFQATT and SNEGSKA (reference sequence). The CDR3 DNA sequence: TGCAGTGCTAGCTCCTGGCTAGAGGGCAATGAGCAGTTCTTC. It specifies CSASSWLEGNEQFF.

Many counts were recorded for this clonotype. The rearrangement joins TRBV7-3 to TRBJ2-3, with 9 bases fitting TRBD2. The CDR3 is 14 amino acids. Trimming at V came to 5 bases and at J to 5 bases, leaving 5 bases not matched to a gene. Per the germline V gene, CDR1 is SGHTA and CDR2 is FQGTGA. The CDR3 DNA sequence: TGTGCCAGCAGCCAGACTAGCGGAGGAGATACGCAGTATTTT. Translating it yields CASSQTSGGDTQYF.

The V call is TRBV5-1, the J call TRBJ2-1, with D uncertain. The CDR3 extends over 15 amino acids. CDR1 is SGHRS and CDR2 is YFSETQ in the germline V gene. V dropped 1 base and J dropped 0 bases, with 8 bases sitting between them. The CDR3 sequence: CASSLQSNSYNEQFF. CDR3 DNA: TGCGCCAGCAGCTTGCAATCTAACTCCTACAATGAGCAGTTCTTC.

This sequence joins TRBV2 and TRBJ1-6; D unresolved. The CDR3 contains 13 residues. Germline lookup yields CDR1 SNHLY and CDR2 FYNNEI. With 5 bases removed from V and 7 bases from J, the gap between germline ends came to 9 bases. The CDR3 here is CASSPTENSPLHF. CDR3 in DNA: TGTGCCAGCAGTCCGACGGAAAATTCACCCCTCCACTTT.

This chain joins TRBV20-1 and TRBJ2-3; 8 bases are a match to TRBD1. CDR1 and CDR2 from the germline V gene are DFQATT and SNEGSKA (reference sequence). The CDR3 length is 13 residues. The V and J ends lost 0 bases and 4 bases, in that order; junction bases with no gene match: 0. This CDR3 reads CSARETGADTQYF. Here the CDR3 DNA reads TGCAGTGCTAGAGAGACAGGGGCAGATACGCAGTATTTT.

This clonotype was observed many times. V is TRBV7-9 and J is TRBJ2-5; D unresolved. V dropped 1 base and J dropped 5 bases, with 11 bases sitting between them. The V gene's germline CDR1 is SEHNR and CDR2 FQNEAQ (reference sequence). This CDR3 is built from 14 residues. The CDR3 DNA sequence: TGTGCCAGCAGCTTAGGGACCAGTTGGGAGACCCAGTACTTC. Translated: CASSLGTSWETQYF. The full variable domain, its missing parts supplied by reference TRBV7-9 and TRBJ2-5, is DTGVSQNPRHKITKRGQNVTFRCDPISEHNRLYWYRQTLGQGPEFLTYFQNEAQLEKSRLLSDRFSAERPKGSFSTLEIQRTEQGDSAMYLCASSLGTSWETQYFGPGTRLLVL.

This clonotype has a handful of counts. The chain combines TRBV18 with TRBJ2-5; 11 bases fit TRBD2. The better agreement between TRBJ2-7 and the DNA end casts doubt on the J call. This CDR3 is built from 16 residues. Germline V gene lookup returns CDR1 KGHSH and CDR2 LQKENI. The CDR3 loop reads CASSPQRLAGIYEQYF. The CDR3 coding sequence is TGTGCCAGCTCACCGCAACGACTAGCGGGAATCTACGAGCAGTACTTC.

The rearrangement links TRBV10-3 to TRBJ2-1; D may correspond to TRBD1 or TRBD2 (5 bases each). The CDR3 loop spans 15 amino acids. Trimming took off 5 bases at V and 9 bases at J, with 20 bases between the two ends. Germline V gene sequence: CDR1 ENHRY, CDR2 SYGVKD. The CDR3 bases are TGTGCCATCAGTTTGGAGTTTGGGCCCGGGGCTGAGCAGTTCTTC. It codes for CAISLEFGPGAEQFF.

This clonotype was recorded many times. The CDR3: CAISIGTGAYEQYF. CDR3 coding DNA: TGTGCCATCAGTATCGGGACAGGGGCCTACGAGCAGTACTTC. This rearrangement joins TRBV10-3 to TRBJ2-7, with TRBD1 identical over 10 bases. With 5 bases clipped from V and 2 bases from J, the junction kept 3 bases outside the gene matches. The CDR3 sequence is 14 residues long. Germline-derived CDR1 and CDR2 are ENHRY and SYGVKD.

CDR3 protein: CASSLAGTAQEFF. The CDR3 region has the DNA TGTGCCAGCAGCTTAGCGGGAACGGCGCAGGAGTTCTTC. This rearrangement joins TRBV7-2 to TRBJ2-1; no firm D call. Trimming took off 0 bases at V and 14 bases at J, with 14 bases between the two ends. This CDR3 region has 13 residues. Germline CDR1 and CDR2: SGHTA and FQGNSA. Full variable domain (missing parts from reference TRBV7-2 and TRBJ2-1): GAGVSQSPSNKVTEKGKDVELRCDPISGHTALYWYRQSLGQGLEFLIYFQGNSAPDKSGLPSDRFSAERTGGSVSTLTIQRTQQEDSAVYLCASSLAGTAQEFFGPGTRLTVL.

The genes are TRBV3-1 and TRBJ1-5; D perhaps matches TRBD1 (6 bases). Between the trimmed V and J ends, which lost 0 bases and 1 base, there was a span of 13 bases. This CDR3 contains 17 residues. Germline V gene lookup returns CDR1 LGHDT and CDR2 YNNKEL (reference sequence). Written as DNA, the CDR3 is TGTGCCAGCAGCCAAGATCATGGGGGCGCGAGCAATCAGCCCCAGCATTTT. This sequence encodes CASSQDHGGASNQPQHF.

This clonotype was seen once. A read error may explain this, as a much larger clone is one base away. Since no conserved phenylalanine or tryptophan closes the CDR3, a read error is the likely cause. J is TRBJ2-1 and V is TRBV24-1; TRBD1 or TRBD2 may be the D gene (6 bases each). V gave up 11 bases and J gave up 4 bases, with 11 bases separating them. Germline-derived CDR1 and CDR2 are KGHDR and SFDVKD. This CDR3 is 12 amino acids long. The CDR3 bases are TGTGCCAGCGGGACAACTTACAATGAGCAGTTCTCC. Translated, it gives CASGTTYNEQFS.

The chain joins TRBV3-1 to TRBJ2-7; the match to TRBD1 covers 7 bases. With V trimmed by 4 bases and J by 6 bases, 6 bases remained unmatched. Germline V gene lookup returns CDR1 LGHDT and CDR2 YNNKEL (reference sequence). The length of the CDR3 is 13 residues. The CDR3 sequence: CASSRDDRAEQYF. Here the CDR3 DNA reads TGTGCCAGCAGCCGGGACGACAGGGCCGAGCAGTACTTC.

This clonotype was found a few times. This sequence joins TRBV20-1 and TRBJ2-2; 12 bases align to TRBD2. This CDR3 has 14 amino acids. Unmatched junction bases numbered 4, after V lost 6 bases and J lost 5 bases. Germline V gene sequence: CDR1 DFQATT, CDR2 SNEGSKA (reference sequence). DNA for the CDR3: TGCAGTGCGTCCGGGACTAGCGGGACCGGGGAGCTGTTTTTT. It translates to CSASGTSGTGELFF.

In this sample, this clonotype turned up a few times. V and J are TRBV7-2 and TRBJ1-4; TRBD1 matches 8 bases. Germline CDR1 reads SGHTA; CDR2 reads FQGNSA. V gave up 5 bases and J gave up 5 bases; unmatched junction bases: 10. The CDR3 totals 16 residues. The CDR3 is CASSPGTGGRNEKLFF. The CDR3 bases are TGTGCCAGCAGCCCCGGTACAGGGGGAAGGAATGAAAAACTGTTTTTT.

Concerning this clonotype: This may arise from a read error, as a much more abundant clone is one base away. DNA for the CDR3: TGTGCCAGCAGTTACACCGAGAACACTGAAGCTTTCTTT. Residues: CASSYTENTEAFF. The chain couples TRBV6-5 to TRBJ1-1; D gene unclear. This CDR3 is built from 13 residues. Trimming stripped 2 bases from V and 1 base from J, with 5 bases between. Germline V gives CDR1 MNHEY, CDR2 SVGAGI.